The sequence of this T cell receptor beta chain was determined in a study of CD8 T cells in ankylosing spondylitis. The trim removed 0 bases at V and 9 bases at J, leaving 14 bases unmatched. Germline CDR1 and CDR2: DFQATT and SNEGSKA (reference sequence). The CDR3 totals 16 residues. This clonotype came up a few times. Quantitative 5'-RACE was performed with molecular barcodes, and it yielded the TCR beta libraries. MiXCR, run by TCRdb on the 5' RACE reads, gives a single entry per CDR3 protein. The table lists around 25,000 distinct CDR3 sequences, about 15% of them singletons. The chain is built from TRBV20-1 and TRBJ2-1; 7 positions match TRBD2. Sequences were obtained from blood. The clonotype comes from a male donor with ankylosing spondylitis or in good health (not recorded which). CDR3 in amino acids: CSARDPAGTFGGEQFF. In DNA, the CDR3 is TGCAGTGCTAGAGATCCAGCGGGGACCTTCGGGGGTGAGCAGTTCTTC.